The clone carrying this TCR beta chain was recorded a few times. Between the trimmed V and J ends, which lost 4 bases and 1 base, there was a span of 15 bases. The CDR3 length is 16 residues. CDR1 LGHDT and CDR2 YNNKEL come from the germline V gene (reference sequence). The authors ran a second PCR of 7 to 11 cycles using a sample-barcoded 5' primer and a J-beta primer mix. TCRdb independently ran MiXCR on the 5' RACE reads; one entry per CDR3 protein. The data show about 1.6 million distinct CDR3 sequences, roughly 32% seen once. These data come from a study of blood T cells in healthy people across ages.

This chain uses TRBV3-1 with TRBJ2-3; possible D gene TRBD2, 7 bases. Sequencing was carried out using blood. The TCR comes from a woman aged 25 to 39 in good health. Here the CDR3 reads CASSLGGAVGTDTQYF. The CDR3, as DNA: TGTGCCAGCAGCCTTGGGGGGGCTGTTGGCACAGATACGCAGTATTTT.